Each of the 11 T cell receptor beta chains below was sequenced from the same sample in a study of somatic mutations in cytotoxic T cells in rheumatoid arthritis. Generated by immunoSEQ multiplex PCR, the TCRdb table keeps only in-frame clones and is missing some. The table shows some 30,000 clones, with 82% occurring only once. Sequences were obtained from CD8+ T cells sorted from blood. These receptors were collected from an adult with rheumatoid arthritis.

The chain links TRBV19 to TRBJ1-2, with D maybe TRBD1 (6 bases). Between the trimmed V and J ends, which lost 6 bases and 2 bases, there was a span of 13 bases. CDR3 length: 14 amino acids. In germline, CDR1 is LNHDA, CDR2 SQIVND (reference sequence). The CDR3 nucleotides are TGTGCCAGTAGGTCGGCAGGGGTGAACTATGGCTACACCTTC. Protein: CASRSAGVNYGYTF.

The CDR3 reads CASSVGRGRENTEAFF. The CDR3 nucleotides read TGTGCCAGCAGCGTAGGTCGTGGAAGAGAGAACACTGAAGCTTTCTTT. The chain has TRBV9 and TRBJ1-1, with unresolved D. The CDR3 has 16 amino acids. The V gene's germline CDR1 is SGDLS and CDR2 YYNGEE. V lost 0 bases and J 1 base, leaving 13 bases between the germline ends.

The rearrangement links TRBV5-1 to TRBJ2-1; the match to TRBD2 covers 13 bases. Looked up from germline, CDR1 is SGHRS and CDR2 is YFSETQ. The CDR3 loop spans 15 amino acids. J gave up 4 bases and V 5 bases, and 3 bases lay outside the gene matches. In DNA, the CDR3 is TGCGCCAGCAGGCCGACTAGCGGGGGGTACAATGAGCAGTTCTTC. The encoded protein is CASRPTSGGYNEQFF. The entire variable domain, with the rest obtained from reference TRBV5-1 and TRBJ2-1, is as follows: KAGVTQTPRYLIKTRGQQVTLSCSPISGHRSVSWYQQTPGQGLQFLFEYFSETQRNKGNFPGRFSGRQFSNSRSEMNVSTLELGDSALYLCASRPTSGGYNEQFFGPGTRLTVL.

This clone was detected only once. This rearrangement joins TRBV10-3 to TRBJ2-2; TRBD1 matches 11 bases. CDR1 and CDR2 (germline): ENHRY, SYGVKD. This CDR3 has 15 amino acids. Trimming at V came to 10 bases and at J to 4 bases, leaving 8 bases not matched to a gene. The CDR3 coding sequence is TGTGCCAGTGGAGGGGGACAGGGGGGCACCGGGGAGCTGTTTTTT. This codes for CASGGGQGGTGELFF.

This chain's CDR3 is CASSLDPGLAGHEQYF. CDR3 coding DNA: TGTGCCAGCAGCTTAGATCCGGGACTAGCGGGGCACGAGCAGTACTTC. This sequence joins TRBV5-4 and TRBJ2-7; 13 bases line up with TRBD2. V lost 2 bases and J lost 5; bases outside the gene matches: 7. The germline CDR1 and CDR2 sequences are SGHNT and YYREEE (reference sequence). This CDR3 contains 16 residues.

This clone appeared a few times. V gene TRBV4-2 combines with J gene TRBJ2-1; possible D gene TRBD2, 7 bases. V was trimmed by 0 bases and J by 9 bases, leaving 18 bases between them. Germline V gene data show CDR1 as LGHNA and CDR2 as YNFKEQ. This CDR3 is built from 16 residues. The CDR3, as DNA: TGTGCCAGCAGCCAAGATGGAGAGGGGGGGGCAGGTGAGCAGTTCTTC. This gives the protein CASSQDGEGGAGEQFF.

The chain employs TRBV7-8 and TRBJ1-1, with D perhaps TRBD1 (6 bases). Trimming took 1 base from V and 5 from J, leaving 17 bases between them. This CDR3 spans 16 amino acids. Germline lookup yields CDR1 SGHVS and CDR2 FQNEAQ. CDR3: CASSLEEGGRKTEAFF. In DNA, the CDR3 is TGTGCCAGCAGCTTAGAGGAAGGGGGGCGAAAGACTGAAGCTTTCTTT.

The genes are TRBV19 and TRBJ1-1; tentatively, D is TRBD1 (5 bases). The CDR3 spans 12 residues. The V gene's germline CDR1 is LNHDA and CDR2 SQIVND (reference sequence). V shed 6 bases and J shed 1 base, with 6 bases lying between them. The CDR3 DNA reads as TGTGCCAGTAGGAGGGGGAACACTGAAGCTTTCTTT. This translates into CASRRGNTEAFF.

The chain carries TRBV6-5 and TRBJ2-1; 14 positions match TRBD2. The CDR3 runs 15 residues. V lost 7 bases, J lost 9 bases, and 8 bases stayed unmatched. CDR1 MNHEY and CDR2 SVGAGI come from the germline V gene. CDR3 in amino acids: CASTTGTSGRGEQFF. CDR3 bases: TGTGCCAGCACCACAGGGACTAGCGGGAGAGGTGAGCAGTTCTTC.

This clone was observed once. The chain has TRBV28 and TRBJ2-3, with 8 bases identical to TRBD1. Germline V gene data show CDR1 as MDHEN and CDR2 as SYDVKM. V shed 6 bases, J shed 3 bases, and the junction held 8 bases outside the gene matches. There are 15 residues in the CDR3. CDR3 sequence reads: CASSLGQGKTDTQYF. CDR3 bases: TGTGCCAGCAGCCTCGGACAGGGTAAAACAGATACGCAGTATTTT.

The rearrangement uses TRBV9 and TRBJ1-1; tentatively, D is TRBD1 (6 bases). This CDR3 comprises 14 residues. V lost 0 bases and J lost 10, with 16 bases in between. CDR1 and CDR2 (germline): SGDLS, YYNGEE. DNA of the CDR3: TGTGCCAGCAGCGTAGTAGGGGACTCCAGGGGAGCTTTCTTT. It is translated as CASSVVGDSRGAFF.